The 12 T cell receptor beta chains in this list originate from one sample, sequenced in a study of blood T cells in healthy people across ages. Using a J-beta primer mix together with a sample-barcoded 5' primer, a second PCR was run for roughly 6 to 12 cycles. Via MiXCR, TCRdb re-called the 5' RACE reads, giving one row per CDR3 protein. The sample has roughly 680,000 distinct CDR3 sequences; 45% to 60% are singletons. Sequenced sample: blood. Every receptor here comes from a woman of 80 years or more in good health.

V and J are TRBV20-1 and TRBJ2-2; D is perhaps TRBD2 (6 bases). V was trimmed by 4 bases and J by 0 bases, leaving 24 bases between them. Germline CDR1 is DFQATT and CDR2 is SNEGSKA (reference sequence). The CDR3 loop spans 19 amino acids. CDR3 loop: CSAIGGGSRQFANTGELFF. CDR3 coding DNA: TGCAGTGCTATCGGTGGGGGGTCCAGACAGTTCGCGAACACCGGGGAGCTGTTTTTT.

Of note for this clonotype: A much larger clone is a single base away; this may be a read error. The chain has TRBV7-8 and TRBJ2-3, with TRBD2 matching over 7 bases. The V segment lost 5 bases and the J segment 4 bases; nucleotides outside the gene matches: 9. CDR1 and CDR2 (germline): SGHVS, FQNEAQ. This CDR3 spans 15 amino acids. CDR3 in amino acids: CASSLRSGAPDTQYF. The CDR3 DNA sequence: TGTGCCAGCAGCCTCAGAAGCGGGGCTCCAGATACGCAGTATTTT.

V usage is TRBV27 and J usage is TRBJ1-1, with 7 positions matching TRBD1. Germline trimming cut 2 bases from V and 8 bases from J; bases unmatched to any gene: 5. Germline assignment: CDR1 MNHEY and CDR2 SMNVEV (reference sequence). The CDR3 totals 13 residues. CDR3: CASSLRGQGEAFF. CDR3 sequence (DNA): TGTGCCAGCAGTTTAAGGGGGCAGGGGGAAGCTTTCTTT.

This clonotype was seen many times. The rearrangement links TRBV5-1 to TRBJ2-3, with 9 bases lining up with TRBD2. From germline, CDR1 is SGHRS and CDR2 YFSETQ. Trimming cost V 0 bases and J 7 bases; bases outside gene matches: 9. This CDR3 is built from 16 residues. The CDR3 protein is CASSLAASGNRNTQYF. The DNA for the CDR3 is TGCGCCAGCAGCTTGGCGGCTAGCGGGAATCGAAATACGCAGTATTTT. Full variable domain (outside the CDR3, taken from reference TRBV5-1 and TRBJ2-3): KAGVTQTPRYLIKTRGQQVTLSCSPISGHRSVSWYQQTPGQGLQFLFEYFSETQRNKGNFPGRFSGRQFSNSRSEMNVSTLELGDSALYLCASSLAASGNRNTQYFGPGTRLTVL.

This clonotype showed up many times. The chain recombines TRBV12-3 or TRBV12-4 with TRBJ1-2; D is unresolved. V shed 3 bases and J shed 5 bases, with 1 base lying between them. The CDR3 has 10 amino acids. CDR3 amino acids: CASSLYGYTF. The DNA of the CDR3 is TGTGCCAGCAGTTTGTATGGCTACACCTTC.

The genes are TRBV29-1 and TRBJ1-1; D uncertain. Between the trimmed V and J ends, which lost 4 bases and 0 bases, there was a span of 9 bases. The CDR3 contains 13 residues. From germline, CDR1 is SQVTM and CDR2 ANQGSEA. Here the CDR3 DNA reads TGCAGCGTTGGGGCGGCTATGAACACTGAAGCTTTCTTT. As protein: CSVGAAMNTEAFF.

V usage is TRBV6-4 and J usage is TRBJ2-6; D unclear. Germline assignment: CDR1 MRHNA and CDR2 SNTAGT. V lost 5 bases and J 0 bases, leaving 8 bases between the germline ends. There are 15 residues in the CDR3. CDR3 sequence reads: CASSPSASGANVLTF. Written as DNA, the CDR3 is TGTGCCAGCAGTCCGTCGGCCTCTGGGGCCAACGTCCTGACTTTC.

There are a few counts of this clonotype. The V and J genes are TRBV28 and TRBJ2-3; D is possibly TRBD1 (6 bases). This CDR3 has 16 residues. The ends were cut back, 5 bases at V and 2 bases at J, with 17 bases in the middle. CDR1 is MDHEN, CDR2 SYDVKM, per germline. The CDR3 bases are TGTGCCAGCAGTCATACCCGGTACAGGGCCACAGATACGCAGTATTTT. It translates to CASSHTRYRATDTQYF. Complete variable domain (other parts from reference TRBV28 and TRBJ2-3): DVKVTQSSRYLVKRTGEKVFLECVQDMDHENMFWYRQDPGLGLRLIYFSYDVKMKEKGDIPEGYSVSREKKERFSLILESASTNQTSMYLCASSHTRYRATDTQYFGPGTRLTVL.

This clonotype was seen ten or more times. V gene TRBV10-3 combines with J gene TRBJ2-3, with 12 positions matching TRBD2. CDR3 length equals 16 residues. Losses at the gene ends were 2 bases for V and 4 bases for J; bases not matched to a gene: 4. CDR1 and CDR2 from the germline V gene are ENHRY and SYGVKD. Here the CDR3 DNA reads TGTGCCATCAGTGAGAGTCTAGCGGGAGGGCCAGATACGCAGTATTTT. Protein: CAISESLAGGPDTQYF.

This clonotype occurred once. At one end, the junction sequence differs from germline, possibly due to a read error. The chain is built from TRBV5-1 and TRBJ2-5; 8 nucleotides align to TRBD1. Looked up from germline, CDR1 is SGHRS and CDR2 is YFSETQ. This CDR3 is built from 13 residues. The CDR3 DNA is TGCGCCGGCAGCGCAGGGGGCTCGGAGACCCAGTACTTC. It is translated as CAGSAGGSETQYF.

The CDR3 sequence: CASSFLLAGGLNEQFF. In nucleotides, the CDR3 is TGTGCCAGCAGCTTCCTACTAGCGGGGGGGTTAAATGAGCAGTTCTTC. J is TRBJ2-1 and V is TRBV7-3, with 13 nucleotides matching TRBD2. This CDR3 contains 16 residues. Looked up from germline, CDR1 is SGHTA and CDR2 is FQGTGA. The J segment lost 7 bases and the V segment lost 3 bases, leaving 6 bases of the junction unmatched.

V is TRBV12-3 or TRBV12-4 and J is TRBJ2-3; 11 bases agree with TRBD2. The trim removed 6 bases at V and 5 bases at J, leaving 10 bases unmatched. CDR3 size: 16 residues. CDR3 nucleotide sequence: TGTGCCAGCAGGCCGGCACTAGCGGGAGAGTTAGATACGCAGTATTTT. Its translation: CASRPALAGELDTQYF.